What follows are 10 T cell receptor beta chains derived from one specimen sequenced in a study of response to subunit inactivated influenza vaccine. MiXCR was run by TCRdb on the RT-PCR reads, yielding one entry per CDR3 protein. The data hold about 700,000 distinct CDR3 sequences, with about 15% observed a single time. The sample was PBMCs from blood, taken around two weeks before vaccination. The receptors were sampled from a man between 45 and 60 years old who received an inactivated influenza vaccine.

This clonotype was recorded many times. The chain joins TRBV28 to TRBJ2-7; maybe TRBD2 (5 bases). The V end was cut by 3 bases, the J end by 6 bases, with 6 bases between. This CDR3 is built from 11 residues. The germline V gene encodes CDR1 MDHEN and CDR2 SYDVKM. CDR3 nucleotides: TGTGCCAGCAGTTTCGCGGGCGAGCAGTACTTC. Protein: CASSFAGEQYF.

The chain combines TRBV20-1 with TRBJ2-5; no clear D. Between the trimmed V and J ends, which lost 5 bases and 2 bases, there was a span of 12 bases. Germline V gene data show CDR1 as DFQATT and CDR2 as SNEGSKA (reference sequence). The CDR3 is 13 residues long. The CDR3 sequence: CSALTAPQETQYF. The CDR3 region has the DNA TGCAGTGCTCTAACGGCCCCACAAGAGACCCAGTACTTC.

A few counts support this clonotype. This rearrangement joins TRBV11-1 to TRBJ2-5, with TRBD2 identical over 14 bases. After removal of 5 bases from V and 4 bases from J, the junction contained 6 bases not matched to a gene. The CDR3 sequence is 16 residues long. The V gene's germline CDR1 is SGHAT and CDR2 FQDESV (reference sequence). CDR3 sequence: CASSGYGLAGGETQYF. Written as DNA, the CDR3 is TGTGCCAGCAGCGGATATGGACTAGCGGGAGGAGAGACCCAGTACTTC. Full variable domain (remainder filled in from reference TRBV11-1 and TRBJ2-5): EAEVAQSPRYKITEKSQAVAFWCDPISGHATLYWYRQILGQGPELLVQFQDESVVDDSQLPKDRFSAERLKGVDSTLKIQPAELGDSAMYLCASSGYGLAGGETQYFGPGTRLLVL.

This clonotype was observed many times. V usage is TRBV5-6 and J usage is TRBJ1-3; D unresolved. V lost 5 bases and J 8 bases, leaving 14 bases between the germline ends. The V gene's germline CDR1 is SGHDT and CDR2 YYEEEE. The CDR3 extends over 13 amino acids. The CDR3 spells CASSENPWDTIYF. As DNA, the CDR3 is TGTGCCAGCAGTGAAAATCCCTGGGACACCATATATTTT.

This clonotype was seen only a few times. This chain uses TRBV7-8 with TRBJ1-3; D is undetermined. This CDR3 contains 16 residues. The germline V and J ends were trimmed by 5 bases and 2 bases, with 16 bases remaining between them. Germline V gene lookup returns CDR1 SGHVS and CDR2 FQNEAQ. Written as DNA, the CDR3 is TGTGCCAGCAGCCCGGCCCCACAGATTACTGGAAACACCATATATTTT. This codes for CASSPAPQITGNTIYF.

This clonotype appeared a few times. This sequence joins TRBV12-3 or TRBV12-4 and TRBJ2-1; D is possibly TRBD1 (5 bases). The CDR3 totals 14 residues. The V end lost 10 bases, the J end lost 0 bases, and 13 bases lay between the germline ends. In nucleotides, the CDR3 is TGTGCCACCAGGCAGGGCAGCTCCTACAATGAGCAGTTCTTC. Residues: CATRQGSSYNEQFF.

The rearrangement links TRBV24-1 to TRBJ2-1, with unresolved D. The ends were cut back, 1 base at V and 7 bases at J, with 10 bases in the middle. Looked up from germline, CDR1 is KGHDR and CDR2 is SFDVKD. CDR3 length: 14 amino acids. The CDR3 loop is CATSDLAPNNEQFF. The CDR3 nucleotides are TGTGCCACCAGTGATTTAGCCCCGAATAATGAGCAGTTCTTC.

This clonotype was counted a few times. The chain combines TRBV3-1 with TRBJ1-5; D not resolved. V shed 0 bases and J shed 0 bases, with 9 bases lying between them. Germline CDR1 reads LGHDT; CDR2 reads YNNKEL (reference sequence). The CDR3 extends over 16 amino acids. CDR3 residues: CASSQDYGSSNQPQHF. CDR3 coding DNA: TGTGCCAGCAGCCAAGATTACGGAAGTAGCAATCAGCCCCAGCATTTT.

In this sample, this clonotype turned up many times. At one end, the junction sequence differs from germline, possibly due to a read error. The chain couples TRBV7-7 to TRBJ2-1, with TRBD2 as a possible D gene (5 bases). This CDR3 region has 14 residues. Germline CDR1 SSHAT, CDR2 FNYEAQ (reference sequence). The CDR3 here is CASTKGHGLNEQFF. CDR3 DNA: TGTGCTAGCACCAAAGGCCACGGACTCAATGAGCAGTTCTTC.

The chain is built from TRBV5-1 and TRBJ2-5, with 9 bases fitting TRBD2. Germline CDR1 SGHRS, CDR2 YFSETQ. The trim removed 4 bases at V and 4 bases at J, leaving 11 bases unmatched. The CDR3 has 16 amino acids. The CDR3 here is CASSRTGLAQRETQYF. The CDR3 nucleotides read TGCGCCAGCAGCCGCACGGGACTAGCACAGAGAGAGACCCAGTACTTC.